This passage covers 15 T cell receptor beta chains from one sample sequenced in a study of human T cells and chemical hapten exposure. Time point denoted: pre-sensitization, week 0. Specified treatment: therapeutic diphenylcyclopropenone sensitization with weekly scalp DPC. MiXCR, run by TCRdb on the RACE reads, gives a single entry per CDR3 protein. The sample has approximately 180,000 distinct CDR3 sequences, under 35% seen once; the top ten hold under 3%. The material was whole blood, obtained in connection with sensitization to the hapten diphenylcyclopropenone (DPC). Receptor source: a woman aged 30 to 39 with alopecia areata. Some clones in this sample may be carry-over from other donors' samples.

This clonotype was found a few times. The chain combines TRBV27 with TRBJ2-2; 15 nucleotides line up with TRBD2. V lost 8 bases, J lost 3 bases, and 7 bases stayed unmatched. In germline, CDR1 is MNHEY, CDR2 SMNVEV (reference sequence). CDR3 length: 17 residues. This CDR3 reads CASYGLAGGGDTGELFF. The CDR3 nucleotides read TGTGCCAGCTATGGACTAGCGGGAGGGGGGGACACCGGGGAGCTGTTTTTT.

The CDR3 DNA sequence: TGTGCCAGCAGCTGGAGCGGGGAGAATGAGCAGTTCTTC. Translating it yields CASSWSGENEQFF. The chain carries TRBV12-3 or TRBV12-4 and TRBJ2-1, with 7 bases lining up with TRBD2. CDR3 length: 13 residues. Trimming removed 6 bases from V and 7 bases from J; junction bases left unmatched: 6.

This clonotype showed up just a few times. The chain uses TRBV7-9 and TRBJ2-1; no reliable D call. Between the trimmed V and J ends, which lost 1 base and 8 bases, there was a span of 9 bases. This CDR3 region has 13 residues. From germline, CDR1 is SEHNR and CDR2 FQNEAQ (reference sequence). CDR3 residues: CASSLVVSDEQFF. CDR3 in DNA: TGTGCCAGCAGCTTAGTTGTGTCGGATGAGCAGTTCTTC.

The sample holds one count of this clonotype. The CDR3 loop is CSARDVHEQYF. The CDR3, as DNA: TGCAGTGCTAGAGACGTCCACGAGCAGTACTTC. This chain links TRBV20-1 with TRBJ2-7; D uncertain. Germline V gene data show CDR1 as DFQATT and CDR2 as SNEGSKA (reference sequence). CDR3 length: 11 residues. The ends were cut back, 0 bases at V and 5 bases at J, with 5 bases in the middle.

This clonotype turned up a few times. The chain joins TRBV29-1 to TRBJ2-2; 9 bases are shared with TRBD1. The V and J ends lost 5 bases and 6 bases, in that order; junction bases with no gene match: 4. Germline CDR1 reads SQVTM; CDR2 reads ANQGSEA. The CDR3 is 13 residues long. CDR3 DNA: TGCAGCGTTAGGACAGGGGATCCCGGGGAGCTGTTTTTT. Translation: CSVRTGDPGELFF.

Comment on this clonotype: A much larger clone lies a single base off, so this may be a read error. This chain uses TRBV18 with TRBJ2-1, with 8 nucleotides matching TRBD1. CDR1 is KGHSH, CDR2 LQKENI, per germline. The CDR3 totals 14 residues. The CDR3 is CASTGQDSYSEQFF. The CDR3 nucleotides read TGTGCCAGCACGGGACAGGACTCCTACAGTGAGCAGTTCTTC.

In this sample, this clonotype turned up a few times. V is TRBV5-1 and J is TRBJ2-3; D not resolved. The CDR3 runs to 14 residues. The germline gives CDR1 SGHRS, CDR2 YFSETQ. V lost 0 bases and J lost 3, with 8 bases in between. CDR3 sequence: CASSLEKGTDTQYF. Written as DNA, the CDR3 is TGCGCCAGCAGCTTGGAAAAGGGAACAGATACGCAGTATTTT.

The sample holds a few counts of this clonotype. This sequence joins TRBV10-3 and TRBJ2-1; D remains ambiguous. Germline CDR1 reads ENHRY; CDR2 reads SYGVKD. The CDR3 length is 13 residues. Trimming removed 9 bases at V and 1 base at J, with 10 bases between. This CDR3 is CAMMDTSYNEQFF. In nucleotides, the CDR3 is TGTGCCATGATGGATACATCCTACAATGAGCAGTTCTTC.

J is TRBJ1-2 and V is TRBV27; TRBD1 is a possible D gene (6 bases). The CDR3 spans 13 residues. Germline V gene sequence: CDR1 MNHEY, CDR2 SMNVEV (reference sequence). Trimming stripped 6 bases from V and 8 bases from J, with 16 bases between. Here the CDR3 reads CASRTGGARGYTF. The CDR3, as DNA: TGTGCCAGCAGGACAGGTGGGGCCAGGGGCTACACCTTC.

The count of this clonotype is one. This chain connects TRBV9 to TRBJ2-3; 9 bases map to TRBD1. The CDR3 has 16 amino acids. Unmatched junction bases numbered 4, after V lost 0 bases and J lost 2 bases. In germline, CDR1 is SGDLS, CDR2 YYNGEE. CDR3: CASSVEGTGPTDTQYF. The CDR3 DNA follows: TGTGCCAGCAGCGTAGAAGGGACAGGGCCCACAGATACGCAGTATTTT.

The CDR3 DNA reads as TGTGCCAGCAGTTACTTATTACAGGGGTTCAACTATGGCTACACCTTC. Amino acid sequence: CASSYLLQGFNYGYTF. The V and J genes are TRBV6-5 and TRBJ1-2; 7 nucleotides align to TRBD1. Trimming removed 1 base from V and 2 bases from J; junction bases left unmatched: 7. This CDR3 is built from 16 residues. The germline gives CDR1 MNHEY, CDR2 SVGAGI.

This clonotype was detected only a few times. The rearrangement links TRBV5-1 to TRBJ1-2; no clear D gene. The germline gives CDR1 SGHRS, CDR2 YFSETQ. V was shortened by 5 bases and J by 1 base, with 9 bases between the two germline ends. The length of the CDR3 is 13 residues. The CDR3 nucleotides read TGCGCCAGCAGGGCTGACAATAACTATGGCTACACCTTC. Its translation: CASRADNNYGYTF.

The rearrangement uses TRBV12-3 or TRBV12-4 and TRBJ1-4; weak D call: TRBD1 (5 bases). The ends were cut back, 5 bases at V and 6 bases at J, with 19 bases in the middle. CDR3 size: 16 residues. The CDR3 is CASSPTSGGGYEKLFF. The CDR3 coding sequence is TGTGCCAGCAGTCCAACCAGCGGGGGAGGGTATGAAAAACTGTTTTTT.

This clonotype was counted a few times. V and J are TRBV6-6 and TRBJ1-6, with D unclear. The V gene's germline CDR1 is MNHNY and CDR2 SVGAGI (reference sequence). The CDR3 covers 14 residues. The V gene lost 0 bases and the J gene lost 7 bases, with 7 bases spanning the gap. CDR3 residues: CASSYSSGNSPLHF. The CDR3 region has the DNA TGTGCCAGCAGTTACTCTTCGGGAAATTCACCCCTCCACTTT.

This rearrangement joins TRBV2 to TRBJ2-3; possibly TRBD1 or TRBD2 for D (6 bases each). Germline V gene sequence: CDR1 SNHLY, CDR2 FYNNEI. V lost 5 bases and J lost 4, with 19 bases in between. CDR3 size: 16 residues. This chain's CDR3 is CASSYIPTGGSDTQYF. DNA for the CDR3: TGTGCCAGCAGTTACATTCCGACCGGGGGCTCAGATACGCAGTATTTT.